This TCR beta chain came from a study of human T cells and chemical hapten exposure. Study context: On the upper back, patch tests were applied with 0.01% DPC and read at 6 days. Points from the study as a whole: While controls formed fewer of them, expanded TCRs formed significantly more large CDR3 similarity clusters.

In this sample, this clonotype turned up many times. Its antigen is currently unknown. Time point here: patch test 1, 2 weeks after DPC sensitization. Treatment noted: therapeutic diphenylcyclopropenone sensitization with weekly scalp DPC. Total RNA was isolated from whole blood that had not been fractionated. Phlebotomy was performed prior to application of every patch test. Trimming removed 0 bases from V and 5 bases from J, with 11 bases in between. From germline, CDR1 is SGHRS and CDR2 YFSETQ. This CDR3 is built from 14 residues. The library labeled individual cDNA molecules by adding unique molecular identifiers to them. TCRdb itself ran the RACE reads through MiXCR, one entry per CDR3 protein. The sample holds about 34,000 distinct CDR3 sequences, approximately 6.3% seen once.

This sample comprised whole blood, obtained in connection with sensitization to the hapten diphenylcyclopropenone (DPC). The chain links TRBV5-1 to TRBJ1-2; unclear D gene. This receptor was identified in a woman younger than 45 with alopecia areata. Some clones in this sample may be carry-over from other donors' samples. The CDR3 DNA is TGCGCCAGCAGCTTGGAAGACCCCCGGTATGGCTACACCTTC. Translating gives CASSLEDPRYGYTF.